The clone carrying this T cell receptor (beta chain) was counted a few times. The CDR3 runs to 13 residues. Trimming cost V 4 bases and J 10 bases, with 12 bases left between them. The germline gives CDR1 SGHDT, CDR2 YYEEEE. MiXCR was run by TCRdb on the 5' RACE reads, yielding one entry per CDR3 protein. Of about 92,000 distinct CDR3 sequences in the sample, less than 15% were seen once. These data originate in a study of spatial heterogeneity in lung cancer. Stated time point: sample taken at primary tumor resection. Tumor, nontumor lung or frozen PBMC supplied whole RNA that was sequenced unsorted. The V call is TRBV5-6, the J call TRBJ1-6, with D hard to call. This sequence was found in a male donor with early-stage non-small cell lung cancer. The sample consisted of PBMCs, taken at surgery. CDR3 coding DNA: TGTGCCAGCAGCCGGACTGGAAGATCACCCCTCCACTTT. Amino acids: CASSRTGRSPLHF.